What follows are 7 T cell receptor beta chains derived from one specimen sequenced in a study of T cell changes during pregnancy in multiple sclerosis. The method was immunoSEQ multiplex PCR; TCRdb's version includes in-frame clones alone and lacks a portion of them. The table has around 67,000 clones, 90% seen once; the top ten hold more than 8%. Sequencing was performed on peripheral blood, taken after pregnancy. The source is a female donor in good health, enrolled as a control in a pregnancy study.

This clone has just a few counts. The chain couples TRBV30 to TRBJ2-3; possibly TRBD2 for D (5 bases). V was cut by 3 bases and J by 6 bases, with 13 bases left in between. CDR1 and CDR2 (germline): GTSNPN, SVGIG (reference sequence). This CDR3 comprises 13 residues. The chain's CDR3 is CAWSQRERDTQYF. DNA of the CDR3: TGTGCCTGGAGCCAAAGAGAGCGGGATACGCAGTATTTT. Full variable domain (outside the CDR3, taken from reference TRBV30 and TRBJ2-3): SQTIHQWPATLVQPVGSPLSLECTVEGTSNPNLYWYRQAAGRGLQLLFYSVGIGQISSEVPQNLSASRPQDRQFILSSKKLLLSDSGFYLCAWSQRERDTQYFGPGTRLTVL.

Note on this clone: The sample holds other DNA sequences that translate to the same CDR3. This CDR3 is CASSPPLAGVGQFF. CDR3 DNA sequence: TGTGCCAGCTCACCACCCCTAGCGGGAGTGGGACAGTTCTTC. The gene calls are TRBV18 and TRBJ2-1; 10 bases map to TRBD2. The CDR3 is made up of 14 amino acids. The germline V gene has CDR1 KGHSH and CDR2 LQKENI. V trimming: 0 bases; J trimming: 13 bases; junction bases outside the gene matches: 6.

A single count supports this clone. V usage is TRBV29-1 and J usage is TRBJ1-3; TRBD1 might be the D (5 bases). Germline values: CDR1 SQVTM, CDR2 ANQGSEA. The CDR3 runs 13 residues. Trimming pared 4 bases from V and 4 bases from J, leaving 11 bases between. DNA for the CDR3: TGCAGCGTTGCGGCAGGGATAGGAAACACCATATATTTT. This translates into CSVAAGIGNTIYF.

The count of this clone is one. V usage is TRBV19 and J usage is TRBJ2-4, with 8 bases identical to TRBD2. The CDR3 contains 18 residues. Germline V gene data show CDR1 as LNHDA and CDR2 as SQIVND (reference sequence). The trim removed 6 bases at V and 0 bases at J, leaving 13 bases unmatched. CDR3 residues: CASSQRGTSIVAKNIQYF. The CDR3 DNA follows: TGTGCCAGTAGCCAGCGGGGGACGAGCATTGTAGCCAAAAACATTCAGTACTTC.

CDR3 in DNA: TGCAGCGGTCTGGGACTCTACGAGCAGTACTTC. Residues: CSGLGLYEQYF. This rearrangement joins TRBV29-1 to TRBJ2-7; weak D call: TRBD2 (6 bases). The ends were cut back, 7 bases at V and 3 bases at J, with 10 bases in the middle. The germline V gene has CDR1 SQVTM and CDR2 ANQGSEA. The CDR3 has 11 amino acids.

The rearrangement uses TRBV19 and TRBJ2-5, with 8 bases lining up with TRBD1. The CDR3 runs 14 residues. Trimming took 5 bases from V and 2 from J; bases not matched to a gene: 4. CDR1 and CDR2 (germline): LNHDA, SQIVND (reference sequence). The CDR3 loop is CASSEGTGQETQYF. In nucleotides, the CDR3 is TGTGCCAGTAGTGAGGGGACAGGTCAAGAGACCCAGTACTTC.

This chain links TRBV11-3 with TRBJ2-3; TRBD2 is a possible D gene (6 bases). The CDR3 has 17 residues. V was shortened by 1 base and J by 5 bases, with 19 bases between the two germline ends. Germline values: CDR1 SGHNT, CDR2 YENEEA. The CDR3 DNA sequence: TGTGCCAGCAGCTTAGCGGGTGGGGACTTGTGGGGAGATACGCAGTATTTT. It encodes CASSLAGGDLWGDTQYF. Drawing the rest from reference TRBV11-3 and TRBJ2-3, the complete variable domain is EAGVVQSPRYKIIEKKQPVAFWCNPISGHNTLYWYLQNLGQGPELLIRYENEEAVDDSQLPKDRFSAERLKGVDSTLKIQPAELGDSAVYLCASSLAGGDLWGDTQYFGPGTRLTVL.